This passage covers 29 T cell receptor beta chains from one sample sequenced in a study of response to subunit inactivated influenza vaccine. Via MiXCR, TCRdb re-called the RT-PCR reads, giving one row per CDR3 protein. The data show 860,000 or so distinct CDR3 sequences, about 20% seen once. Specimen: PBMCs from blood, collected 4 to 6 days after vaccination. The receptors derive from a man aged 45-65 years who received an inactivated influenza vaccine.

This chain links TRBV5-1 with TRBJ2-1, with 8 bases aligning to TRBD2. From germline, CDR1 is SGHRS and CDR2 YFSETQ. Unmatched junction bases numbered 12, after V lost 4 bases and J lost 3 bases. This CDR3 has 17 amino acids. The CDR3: CASSAMSGLAGYNEQFF. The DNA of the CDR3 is TGCGCCAGCAGCGCCATGTCGGGTCTAGCGGGCTACAATGAGCAGTTCTTC.

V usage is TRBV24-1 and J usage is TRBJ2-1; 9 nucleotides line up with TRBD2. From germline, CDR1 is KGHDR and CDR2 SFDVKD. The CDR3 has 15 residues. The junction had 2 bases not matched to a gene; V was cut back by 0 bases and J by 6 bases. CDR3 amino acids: CATSDLGSGGNEQFF. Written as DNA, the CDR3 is TGTGCCACCAGTGATTTGGGTAGCGGGGGCAATGAGCAGTTCTTC.

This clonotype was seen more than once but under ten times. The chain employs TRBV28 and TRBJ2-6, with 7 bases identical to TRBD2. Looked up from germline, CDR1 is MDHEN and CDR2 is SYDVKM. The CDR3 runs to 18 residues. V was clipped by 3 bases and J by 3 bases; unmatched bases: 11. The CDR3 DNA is TGTGCCAGCAGTTTGGCCGGACTAGAAGCCTATGGGGCCAACGTCCTGACTTTC. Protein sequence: CASSLAGLEAYGANVLTF.

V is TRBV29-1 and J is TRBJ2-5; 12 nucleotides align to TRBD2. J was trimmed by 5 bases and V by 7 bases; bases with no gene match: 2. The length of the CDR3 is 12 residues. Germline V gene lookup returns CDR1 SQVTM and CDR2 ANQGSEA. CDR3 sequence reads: CSAGTSGETQYF. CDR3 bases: TGCAGCGCCGGGACTAGCGGGGAGACCCAGTACTTC.

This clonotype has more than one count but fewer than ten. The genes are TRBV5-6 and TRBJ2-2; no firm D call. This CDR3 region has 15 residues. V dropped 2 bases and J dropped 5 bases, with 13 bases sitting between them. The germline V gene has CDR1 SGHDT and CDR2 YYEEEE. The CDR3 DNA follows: TGTGCCAGCAGCTTCAGACCCTCTCATACCGGGGAGCTGTTTTTT. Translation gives CASSFRPSHTGELFF.

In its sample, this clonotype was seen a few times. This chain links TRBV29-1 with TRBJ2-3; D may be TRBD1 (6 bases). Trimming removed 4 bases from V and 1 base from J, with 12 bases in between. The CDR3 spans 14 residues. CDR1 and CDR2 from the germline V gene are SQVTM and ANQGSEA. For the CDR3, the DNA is TGCAGCGTTGTTCCCCAGGGGCGCACAGATACGCAGTATTTT. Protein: CSVVPQGRTDTQYF.

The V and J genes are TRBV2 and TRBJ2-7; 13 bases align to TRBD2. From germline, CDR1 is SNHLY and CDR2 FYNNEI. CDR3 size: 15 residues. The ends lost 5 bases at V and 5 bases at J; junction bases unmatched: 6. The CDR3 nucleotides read TGTGCCAGCAGTAAAACCGGGACTAGCGGGGACGAGCAGTACTTC. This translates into CASSKTGTSGDEQYF.

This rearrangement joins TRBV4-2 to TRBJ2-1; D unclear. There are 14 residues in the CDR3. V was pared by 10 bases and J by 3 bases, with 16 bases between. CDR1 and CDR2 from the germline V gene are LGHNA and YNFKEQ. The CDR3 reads CAMGPGLFYNEQFF. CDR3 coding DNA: TGTGCCATGGGCCCCGGGCTTTTCTACAATGAGCAGTTCTTC.

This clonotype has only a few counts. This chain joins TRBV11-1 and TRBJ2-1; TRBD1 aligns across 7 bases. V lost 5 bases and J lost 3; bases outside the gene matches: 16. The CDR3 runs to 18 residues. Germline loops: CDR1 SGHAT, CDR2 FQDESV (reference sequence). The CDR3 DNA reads TGTGCCAGCAGCGTACTACAGGGGTCTCCCCACTTCTACAATGAGCAGTTCTTC. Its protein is CASSVLQGSPHFYNEQFF.

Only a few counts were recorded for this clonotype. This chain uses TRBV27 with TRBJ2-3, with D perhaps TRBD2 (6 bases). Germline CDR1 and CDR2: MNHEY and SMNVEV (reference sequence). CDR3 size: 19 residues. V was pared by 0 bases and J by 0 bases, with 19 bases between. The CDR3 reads CASSLSGFSAGRSTDTQYF. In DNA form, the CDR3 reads TGTGCCAGCAGTTTATCGGGTTTTAGTGCGGGGAGAAGCACAGATACGCAGTATTTT.

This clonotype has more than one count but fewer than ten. The CDR3 DNA is TGTGCCATCAGTGAGGCGGCAGGGGCCCTCCACTTT. Translation gives CAISEAAGALHF. The J gene is TRBJ1-6, the V gene TRBV10-3; possible D gene TRBD1, 6 bases. The CDR3 sequence is 12 residues long. V was cut by 2 bases and J by 14 bases, with 10 bases left in between. The germline CDR1 and CDR2 sequences are ENHRY and SYGVKD.

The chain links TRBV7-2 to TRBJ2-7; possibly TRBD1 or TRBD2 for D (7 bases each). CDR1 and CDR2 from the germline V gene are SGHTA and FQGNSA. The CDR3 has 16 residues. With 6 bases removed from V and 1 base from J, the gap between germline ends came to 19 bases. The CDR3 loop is CASSVGGTVPSYEQYF. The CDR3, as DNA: TGTGCCAGCAGTGTCGGGGGGACAGTCCCTTCCTACGAGCAGTACTTC.

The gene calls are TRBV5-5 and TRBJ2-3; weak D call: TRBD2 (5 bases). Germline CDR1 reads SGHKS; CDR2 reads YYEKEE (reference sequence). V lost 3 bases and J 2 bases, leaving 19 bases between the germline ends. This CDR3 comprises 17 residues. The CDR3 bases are TGTGCCAGCAGCTCCGGGCCTGGGAGAATACTCACAGATACGCAGTATTTT. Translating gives CASSSGPGRILTDTQYF.

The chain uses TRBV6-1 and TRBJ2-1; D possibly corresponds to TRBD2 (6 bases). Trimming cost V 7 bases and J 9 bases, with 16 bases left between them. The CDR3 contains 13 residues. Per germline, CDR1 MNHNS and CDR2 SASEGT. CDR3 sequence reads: CASIPAGMGEQFF. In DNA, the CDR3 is TGTGCCAGCATTCCGGCGGGGATGGGTGAGCAGTTCTTC.

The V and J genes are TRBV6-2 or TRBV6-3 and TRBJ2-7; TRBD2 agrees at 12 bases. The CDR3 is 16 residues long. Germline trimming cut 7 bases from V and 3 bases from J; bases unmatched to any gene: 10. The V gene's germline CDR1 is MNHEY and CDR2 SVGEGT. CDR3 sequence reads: CASTGLAGTLGYEQYF. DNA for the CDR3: TGTGCCAGCACCGGACTAGCGGGAACTCTGGGCTACGAGCAGTACTTC.

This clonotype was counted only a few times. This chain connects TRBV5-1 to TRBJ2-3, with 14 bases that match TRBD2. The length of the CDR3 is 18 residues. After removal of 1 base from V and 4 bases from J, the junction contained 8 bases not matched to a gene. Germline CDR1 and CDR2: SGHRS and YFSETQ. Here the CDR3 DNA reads TGCGCCAGCAGCTTGAGAGGGACTAGCGGGGGATTATCAGATACGCAGTATTTT. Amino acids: CASSLRGTSGGLSDTQYF.

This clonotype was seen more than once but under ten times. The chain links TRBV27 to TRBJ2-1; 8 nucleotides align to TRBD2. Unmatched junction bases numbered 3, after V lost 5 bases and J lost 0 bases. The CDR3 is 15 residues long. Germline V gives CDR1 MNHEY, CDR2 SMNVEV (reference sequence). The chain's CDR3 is CASSVGRASYNEQFF. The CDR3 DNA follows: TGTGCCAGCAGTGTCGGGAGGGCCTCCTACAATGAGCAGTTCTTC.

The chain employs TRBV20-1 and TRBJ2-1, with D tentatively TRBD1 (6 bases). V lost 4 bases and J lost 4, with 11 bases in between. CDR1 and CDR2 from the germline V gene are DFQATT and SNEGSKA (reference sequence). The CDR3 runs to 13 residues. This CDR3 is CSATGDAYNEQFF. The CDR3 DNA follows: TGCAGTGCTACAGGGGATGCGTACAATGAGCAGTTCTTC.

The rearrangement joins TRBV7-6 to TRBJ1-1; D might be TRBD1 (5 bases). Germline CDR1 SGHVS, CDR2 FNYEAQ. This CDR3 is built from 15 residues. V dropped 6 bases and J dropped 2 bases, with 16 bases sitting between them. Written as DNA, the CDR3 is TGTGCCAGCAGTCCCGGGCGGGGGACTAACACTGAAGCTTTCTTT. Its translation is CASSPGRGTNTEAFF.

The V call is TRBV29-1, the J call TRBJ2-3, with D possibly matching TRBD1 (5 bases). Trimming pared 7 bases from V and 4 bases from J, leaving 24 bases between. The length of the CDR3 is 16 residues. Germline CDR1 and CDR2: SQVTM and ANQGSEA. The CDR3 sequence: CSAGSPDSSPADTQYF. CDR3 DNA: TGCAGCGCCGGAAGCCCAGACAGCTCACCGGCAGATACGCAGTATTTT.

CDR3 nucleotide sequence: TGTGCCAGCAAGTTGGCGACATTCCAAGAGACCCAGTACTTC. It codes for CASKLATFQETQYF. The V and J genes are TRBV2 and TRBJ2-5; D is ambiguous. Germline loops: CDR1 SNHLY, CDR2 FYNNEI. The V end was cut by 7 bases, the J end by 1 base, with 13 bases between. CDR3 length equals 14 residues.

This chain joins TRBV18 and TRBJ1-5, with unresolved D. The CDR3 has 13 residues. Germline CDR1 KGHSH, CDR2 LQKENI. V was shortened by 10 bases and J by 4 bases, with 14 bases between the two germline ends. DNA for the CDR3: TGTGCCACTTCCGTTGACCTTAATCAGCCCCAGCATTTT. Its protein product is CATSVDLNQPQHF.

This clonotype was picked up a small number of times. CDR3 bases: TGTGCCAGCAGCTTATGGCAGGGAAGCTATGGCTACACCTTC. Protein sequence: CASSLWQGSYGYTF. The rearrangement links TRBV5-5 to TRBJ1-2; TRBD1 is a possible D gene (5 bases). The CDR3 is made up of 14 amino acids. Trimming left V 2 bases short and J 4 bases short, with 12 bases between. CDR1 is SGHKS, CDR2 YYEKEE, per germline (reference sequence).

The CDR3 sequence: CASSERRTGRKPQHF. The CDR3, as DNA: TGTGCCAGCAGTGAAAGGAGGACAGGGAGGAAGCCCCAGCATTTT. The V gene is TRBV6-1, the J gene TRBJ1-5; 8 bases match TRBD1. CDR1 and CDR2 from the germline V gene are MNHNS and SASEGT. There are 15 residues in the CDR3. Losses at the gene ends were 2 bases for V and 8 bases for J; bases not matched to a gene: 8.

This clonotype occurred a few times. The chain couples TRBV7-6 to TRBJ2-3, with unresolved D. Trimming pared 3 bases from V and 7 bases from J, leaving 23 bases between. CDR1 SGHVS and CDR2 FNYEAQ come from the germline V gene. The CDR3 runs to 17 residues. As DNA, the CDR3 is TGTGCCAGCAGCTTGGCCGCTGTTGGGTTCCAAGCCAATACGCAGTATTTT. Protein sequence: CASSLAAVGFQANTQYF. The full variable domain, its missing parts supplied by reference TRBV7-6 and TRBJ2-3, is GAGVSQSPRYKVTKRGQDVALRCDPISGHVSLYWYRQALGQGPEFLTYFNYEAQQDKSGLPNDRFSAERPEGSISTLTIQRTEQRDSAMYRCASSLAAVGFQANTQYFGPGTRLTVL.

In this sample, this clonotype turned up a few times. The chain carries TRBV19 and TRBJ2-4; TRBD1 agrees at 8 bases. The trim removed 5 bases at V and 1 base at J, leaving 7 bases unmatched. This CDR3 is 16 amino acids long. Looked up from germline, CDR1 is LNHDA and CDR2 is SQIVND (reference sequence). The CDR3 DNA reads TGTGCCAGTAGTCCCGGACAGGGAATGGCCAAAAACATTCAGTACTTC. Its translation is CASSPGQGMAKNIQYF.

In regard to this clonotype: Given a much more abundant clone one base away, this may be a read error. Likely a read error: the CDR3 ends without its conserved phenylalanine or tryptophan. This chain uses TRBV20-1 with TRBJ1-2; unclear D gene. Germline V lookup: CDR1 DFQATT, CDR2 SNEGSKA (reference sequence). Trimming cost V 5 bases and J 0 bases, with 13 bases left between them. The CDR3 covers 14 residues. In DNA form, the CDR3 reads TGCAGTGCTGGAGCAGGAGCATCTAACTATGGCTACACCTTA. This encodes CSAGAGASNYGYTL.

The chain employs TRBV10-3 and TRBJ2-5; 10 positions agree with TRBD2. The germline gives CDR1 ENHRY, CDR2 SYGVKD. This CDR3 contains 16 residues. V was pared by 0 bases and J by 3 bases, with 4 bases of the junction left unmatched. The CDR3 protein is CAISESISGGKETQYF. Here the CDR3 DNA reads TGTGCCATCAGTGAGTCCATTAGCGGGGGGAAAGAGACCCAGTACTTC.

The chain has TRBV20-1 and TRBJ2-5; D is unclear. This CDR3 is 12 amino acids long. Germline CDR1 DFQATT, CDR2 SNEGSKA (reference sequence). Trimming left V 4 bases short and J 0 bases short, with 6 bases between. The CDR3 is CSANDNQETQYF. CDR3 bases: TGCAGTGCTAACGACAACCAAGAGACCCAGTACTTC.